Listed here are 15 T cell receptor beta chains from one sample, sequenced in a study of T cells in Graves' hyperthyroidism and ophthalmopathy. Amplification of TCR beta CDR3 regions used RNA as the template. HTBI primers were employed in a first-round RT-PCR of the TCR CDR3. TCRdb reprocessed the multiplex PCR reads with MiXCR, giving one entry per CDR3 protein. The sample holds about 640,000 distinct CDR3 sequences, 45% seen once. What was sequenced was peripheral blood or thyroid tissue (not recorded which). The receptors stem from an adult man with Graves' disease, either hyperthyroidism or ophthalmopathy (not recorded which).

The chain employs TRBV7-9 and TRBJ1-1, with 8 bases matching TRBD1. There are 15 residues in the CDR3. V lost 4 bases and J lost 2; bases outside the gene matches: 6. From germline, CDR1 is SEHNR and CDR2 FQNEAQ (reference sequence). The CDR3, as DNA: TGTGCCAGCAGCTCGCAGGGGGCCCCTAACACTGAAGCTTTCTTT. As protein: CASSSQGAPNTEAFF. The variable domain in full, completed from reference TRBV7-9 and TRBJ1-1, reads DTGVSQNPRHKITKRGQNVTFRCDPISEHNRLYWYRQTLGQGPEFLTYFQNEAQLEKSRLLSDRFSAERPKGSFSTLEIQRTEQGDSAMYLCASSSQGAPNTEAFFGQGTRLTVV.

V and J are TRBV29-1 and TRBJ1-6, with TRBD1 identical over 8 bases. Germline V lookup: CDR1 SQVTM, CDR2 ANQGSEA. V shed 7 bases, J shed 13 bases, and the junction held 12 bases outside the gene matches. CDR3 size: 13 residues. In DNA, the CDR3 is TGCAGCGAGCGGACAGGGCGGGTTGCCCCCCTCCACTTT. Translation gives CSERTGRVAPLHF.

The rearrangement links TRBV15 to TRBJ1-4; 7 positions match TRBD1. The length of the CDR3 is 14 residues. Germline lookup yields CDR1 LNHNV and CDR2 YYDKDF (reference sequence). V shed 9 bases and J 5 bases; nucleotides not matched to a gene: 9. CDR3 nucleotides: TGTGCCACGTCTGGGGACAGCTTAAATGAAAAACTGTTTTTT. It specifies CATSGDSLNEKLFF.

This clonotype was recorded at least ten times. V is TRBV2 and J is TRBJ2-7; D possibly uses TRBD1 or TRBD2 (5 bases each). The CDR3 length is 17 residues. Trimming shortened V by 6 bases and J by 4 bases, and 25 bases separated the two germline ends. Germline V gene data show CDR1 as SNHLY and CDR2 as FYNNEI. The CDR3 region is CASRGTGFSQATYEQYF. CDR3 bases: TGTGCCAGCAGAGGGACGGGATTCTCCCAAGCCACTTACGAGCAGTACTTC.

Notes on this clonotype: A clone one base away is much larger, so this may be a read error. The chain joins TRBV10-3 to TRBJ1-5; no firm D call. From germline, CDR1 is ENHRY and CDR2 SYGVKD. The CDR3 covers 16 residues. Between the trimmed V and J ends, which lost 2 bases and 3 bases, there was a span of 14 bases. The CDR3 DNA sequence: TGTGCCATCAGTGAGGCGGCGGGGTCGGCCAATCAGCCCCAGCATTTT. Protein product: CAISEAAGSANQPQHF.

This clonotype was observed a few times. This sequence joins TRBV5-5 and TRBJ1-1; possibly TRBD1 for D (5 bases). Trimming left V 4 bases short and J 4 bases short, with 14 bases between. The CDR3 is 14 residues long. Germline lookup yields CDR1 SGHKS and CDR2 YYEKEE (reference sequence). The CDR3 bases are TGTGCCAGCAGCCTAGATCAGGGCGGCACTGAAGCTTTCTTT. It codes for CASSLDQGGTEAFF.

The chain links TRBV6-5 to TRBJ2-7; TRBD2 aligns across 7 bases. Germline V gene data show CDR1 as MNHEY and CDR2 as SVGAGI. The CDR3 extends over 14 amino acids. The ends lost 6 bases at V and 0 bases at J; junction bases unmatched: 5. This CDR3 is CASRAGLSSYEQYF. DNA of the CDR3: TGTGCCAGCAGAGCGGGGCTCTCCTCCTACGAGCAGTACTTC.

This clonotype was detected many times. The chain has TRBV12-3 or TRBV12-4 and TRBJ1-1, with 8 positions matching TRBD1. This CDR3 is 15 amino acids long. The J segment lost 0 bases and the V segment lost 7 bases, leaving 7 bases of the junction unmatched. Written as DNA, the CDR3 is TGTGCCAGCAAACCCCAGGGGGCCGTGAACACTGAAGCTTTCTTT. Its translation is CASKPQGAVNTEAFF.

CDR3 DNA sequence: TGTGCCACCAGCATCAGGGGCGACAGGGGGACGGGCGAGCAGTACTTC. Translated, it gives CATSIRGDRGTGEQYF. The chain is built from TRBV15 and TRBJ2-7; 9 nucleotides line up with TRBD1. CDR3 size: 16 residues. In germline, CDR1 is LNHNV, CDR2 YYDKDF (reference sequence). J lost 6 bases, V lost 4 bases, and 13 bases had no gene match.

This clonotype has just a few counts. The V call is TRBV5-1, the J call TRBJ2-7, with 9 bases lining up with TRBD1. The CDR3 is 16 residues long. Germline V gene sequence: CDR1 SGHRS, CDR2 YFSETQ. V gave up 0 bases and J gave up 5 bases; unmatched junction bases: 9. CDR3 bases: TGCGCCAGCAGCTTGGCACCGGGACAGGGCAGAAACGAGCAGTACTTC. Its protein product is CASSLAPGQGRNEQYF.

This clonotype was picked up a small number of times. The CDR3 coding sequence is TGTGCCAGCAGTGAAGCGCCCAATGACAACTCCTACGAGCAGTACTTC. Residues: CASSEAPNDNSYEQYF. This chain uses TRBV2 with TRBJ2-7; D is undetermined. The CDR3 sequence is 16 residues long. Per germline, CDR1 SNHLY and CDR2 FYNNEI. The V gene lost 0 bases and the J gene lost 0 bases, with 12 bases spanning the gap.

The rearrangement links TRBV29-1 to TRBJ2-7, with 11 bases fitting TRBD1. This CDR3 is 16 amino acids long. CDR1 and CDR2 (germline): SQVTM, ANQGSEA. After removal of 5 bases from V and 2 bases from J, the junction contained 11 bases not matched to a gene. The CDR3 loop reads CSVLEGTGGRPYEQYF. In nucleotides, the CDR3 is TGCAGCGTTCTCGAAGGGACAGGGGGGCGACCCTACGAGCAGTACTTC.

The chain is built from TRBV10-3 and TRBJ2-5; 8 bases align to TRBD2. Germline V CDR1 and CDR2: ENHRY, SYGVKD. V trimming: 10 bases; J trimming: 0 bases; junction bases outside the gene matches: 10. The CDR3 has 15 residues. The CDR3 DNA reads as TGTGCCACTTCCTTGCGGGAGGTATACCAAGAGACCCAGTACTTC. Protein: CATSLREVYQETQYF.

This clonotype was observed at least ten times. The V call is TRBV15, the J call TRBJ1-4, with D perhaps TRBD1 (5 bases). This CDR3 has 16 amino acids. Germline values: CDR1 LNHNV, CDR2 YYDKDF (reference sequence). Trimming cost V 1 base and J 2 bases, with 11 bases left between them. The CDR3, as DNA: TGTGCCACCAGCAGAGTGCCCGGGGCCACTAATGAAAAACTGTTTTTT. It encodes CATSRVPGATNEKLFF. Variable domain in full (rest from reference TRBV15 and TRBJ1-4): DAMVIQNPRYQVTQFGKPVTLSCSQTLNHNVMYWYQQKSSQAPKLLFHYYDKDFNNEADTPDNFQSRRPNTSFCFLDIRSPGLGDTAMYLCATSRVPGATNEKLFFGSGTQLSVL.

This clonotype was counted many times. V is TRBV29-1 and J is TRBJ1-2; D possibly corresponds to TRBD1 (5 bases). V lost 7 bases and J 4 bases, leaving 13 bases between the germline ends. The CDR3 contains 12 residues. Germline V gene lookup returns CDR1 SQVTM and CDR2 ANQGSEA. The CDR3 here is CSARQSAYGYTF. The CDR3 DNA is TGCAGCGCCCGACAGAGTGCCTATGGCTACACCTTC.